This entry is about one T cell receptor (beta chain). The CDR3 totals 16 residues. With 3 bases clipped from V and 5 bases from J, the junction kept 14 bases outside the gene matches. Germline V lookup: CDR1 DFQATT, CDR2 SNEGSKA (reference sequence). TCRdb passed the RT-PCR reads through MiXCR, listing each CDR3 protein once. The data hold some 960,000 distinct CDR3 sequences, with approximately 18% observed a single time. This record belongs to a study of patients and donors after allogeneic stem cell transplantation. The rearrangement joins TRBV20-1 to TRBJ2-3; 7 bases map to TRBD1. The sample taken for sequencing was blood, either unsorted or a sorted T cell fraction (not recorded which). The receptor was isolated from a human donor who was either an allogeneic HSCT recipient or a stem cell or donor lymphocyte infusion donor (not recorded which). It is not recorded whose cells these are; they may come from a transplant donor. DNA for the CDR3: TGCAGTGCTAGCCCCGATGACAGGGTGCAGAAAGATACGCAGTATTTT. It translates to CSASPDDRVQKDTQYF.